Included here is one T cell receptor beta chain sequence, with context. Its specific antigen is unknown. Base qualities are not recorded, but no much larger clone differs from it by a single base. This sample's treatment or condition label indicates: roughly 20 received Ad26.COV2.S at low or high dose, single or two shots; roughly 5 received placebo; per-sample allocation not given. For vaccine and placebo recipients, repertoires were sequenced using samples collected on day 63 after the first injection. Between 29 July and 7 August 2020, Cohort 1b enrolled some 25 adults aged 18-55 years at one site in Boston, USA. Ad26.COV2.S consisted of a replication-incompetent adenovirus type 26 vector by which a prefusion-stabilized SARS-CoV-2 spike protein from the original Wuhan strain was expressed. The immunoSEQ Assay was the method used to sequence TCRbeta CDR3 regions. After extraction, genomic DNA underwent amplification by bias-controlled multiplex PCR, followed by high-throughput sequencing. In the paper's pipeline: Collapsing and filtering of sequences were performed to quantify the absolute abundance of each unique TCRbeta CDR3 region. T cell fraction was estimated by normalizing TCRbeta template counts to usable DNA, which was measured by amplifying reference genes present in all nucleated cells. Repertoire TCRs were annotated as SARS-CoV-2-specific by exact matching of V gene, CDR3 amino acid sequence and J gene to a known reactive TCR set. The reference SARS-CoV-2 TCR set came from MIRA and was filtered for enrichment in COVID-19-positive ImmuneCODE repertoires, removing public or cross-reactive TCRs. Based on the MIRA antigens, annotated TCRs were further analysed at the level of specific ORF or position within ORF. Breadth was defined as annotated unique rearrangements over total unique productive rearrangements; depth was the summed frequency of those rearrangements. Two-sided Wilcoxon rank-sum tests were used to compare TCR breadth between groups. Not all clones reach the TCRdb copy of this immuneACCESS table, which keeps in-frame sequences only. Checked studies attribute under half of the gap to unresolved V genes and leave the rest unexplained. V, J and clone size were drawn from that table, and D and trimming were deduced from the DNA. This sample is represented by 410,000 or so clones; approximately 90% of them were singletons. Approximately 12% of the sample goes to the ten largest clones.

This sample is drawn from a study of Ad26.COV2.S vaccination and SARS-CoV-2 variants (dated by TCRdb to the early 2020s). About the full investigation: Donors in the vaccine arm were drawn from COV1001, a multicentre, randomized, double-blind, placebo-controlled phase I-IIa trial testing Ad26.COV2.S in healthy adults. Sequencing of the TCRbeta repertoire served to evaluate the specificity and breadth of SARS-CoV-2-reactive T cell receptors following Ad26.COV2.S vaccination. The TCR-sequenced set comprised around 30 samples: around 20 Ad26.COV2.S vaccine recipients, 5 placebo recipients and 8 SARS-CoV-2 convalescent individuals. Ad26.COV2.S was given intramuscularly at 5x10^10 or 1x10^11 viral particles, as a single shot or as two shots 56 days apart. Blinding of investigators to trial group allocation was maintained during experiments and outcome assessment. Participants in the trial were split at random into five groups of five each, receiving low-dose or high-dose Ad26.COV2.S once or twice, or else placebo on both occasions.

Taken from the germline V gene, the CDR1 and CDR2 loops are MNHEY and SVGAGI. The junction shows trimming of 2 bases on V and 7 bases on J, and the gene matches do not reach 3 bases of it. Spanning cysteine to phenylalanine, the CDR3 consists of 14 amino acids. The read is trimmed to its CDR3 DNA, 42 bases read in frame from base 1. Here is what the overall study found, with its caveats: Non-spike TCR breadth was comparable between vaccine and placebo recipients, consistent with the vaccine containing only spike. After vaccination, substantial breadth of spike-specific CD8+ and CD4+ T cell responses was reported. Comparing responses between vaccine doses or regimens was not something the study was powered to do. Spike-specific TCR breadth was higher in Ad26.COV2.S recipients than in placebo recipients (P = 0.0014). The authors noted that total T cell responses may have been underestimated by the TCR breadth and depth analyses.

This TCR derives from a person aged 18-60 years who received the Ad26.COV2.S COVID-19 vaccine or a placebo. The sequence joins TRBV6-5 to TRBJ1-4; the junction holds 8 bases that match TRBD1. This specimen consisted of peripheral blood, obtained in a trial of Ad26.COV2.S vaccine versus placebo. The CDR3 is CASSYARGREKLFF. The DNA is TGTGCCAGCAGTTACGCCAGGGGGCGTGAAAAACTGTTTTTT.